The TCR beta chain described here comes from a study of cytomegalovirus exposure and HLA in healthy donors. Study findings and constraints: TCR beta V- and J-gene trimming, according to a later analysis, was linked to a missense DCLRE1C variant. Further analysis was carried out later, and it showed several of the most significant clusters appearing linked to common viral pathogens. Sequencing likely caused a cluster of highly shared sequence variants.

This clone was seen a handful of times. Its antigen is not known. Researchers ran the PCR with 60 Vbeta and 13 Jbeta primers. Sequencing used immunoSEQ multiplex PCR; TCRdb keeps in-frame clones, though not all of them. The sample lists around 200,000 clones, around 77% occurring once. Germline values: CDR1 SGHRS, CDR2 YFSETQ. This CDR3 is built from 15 residues. The V segment lost 1 base and the J segment 5 bases; nucleotides outside the gene matches: 8. The clonotype comes from a man aged 30 to 39 in good health and CMV-seronegative. Sequencing input: PBMCs. The chain uses TRBV5-1 and TRBJ2-7; 8 bases line up with TRBD2. CDR3 sequence reads: CASSLFGGGLDEQYF. The CDR3 DNA follows: TGCGCCAGCAGCTTGTTTGGCGGGGGGCTCGACGAGCAGTACTTC.